The subject of this entry is one T cell receptor (beta chain). Its antigen is not yet known. Base qualities were left out, and no much larger clone turns up one base away. CD8 naive samples were obtained by positive selection for CCR7 among CD45RO-negative cells, yielding a CD45RA+CCR7+ population from which TemRA cells were excluded. Donors were healthy HIV-negative adults with no recently reported acute infections or vaccinations. All donors were Caucasian adults living in Nashville, Tennessee, USA. Blood was obtained by leukapheresis, after which PBMCs were separated by Ficoll-Histopaque density gradient centrifugation and cryopreserved in liquid nitrogen vapor phase. Analytical flow cytometry was used to check the purity and quantity of each magnetically sorted T cell population. Genomic DNA was isolated from every sorted fraction and measured by UV absorbance on a Nanodrop 2000c. The CDR3 measures 15 amino acids from cysteine to phenylalanine. The CDR3 DNA has 45 bases and is translated from base 1. V loses 4 bases of germline sequence and J loses 7 bases, and the interval between the two ends is 18 bases. CDR1 is given as SEHNR and CDR2 as FQNEAQ, both from the germline V gene (reference sequence).

TCR CDR3 regions were amplified from genomic DNA by multiplex PCR using the deep immunoSEQ assay. Genomic DNA extracted from each cell subset was distributed evenly over all wells of several immunoSEQ 96-well plates, and each plate served as one replicate. For sorted subsets, each replicate PCR was loaded with roughly 0.2 ug genomic DNA, equivalent to 30,000 to 35,000 T cell genomes. The purified libraries were quantified using a Qubit 3.0 fluorometer, sized with a Bioanalyzer 2100, and then quantified again using the KAPA Library Quantification kit. Every immunoSEQ 96-well plate was sequenced on a separate single-read 150-cycle Illumina NextSeq 550 flow cell. As for the authors' bioinformatics: Because the immunoSEQ output included only junctional sequences and no quality scores, the filtering could not be the same as the filtering used for full-length reads. To assign V/J genes and CDR3, sequences were annotated using PyIR, a Python wrapper for IgBLAST v1.9, with IMGT germline references. Any read was removed if the V/J assignment was weak (E-value above 1e-6), the CDR3 was missing, or the read contained stop codons, out-of-frame junctions, or ambiguous translated residues. V3J clonotypes were defined as sequences sharing the same inferred V gene, J gene, and CDR3 amino acid sequence. Percentage overlap between repertoires was computed as shared unique clonotypes divided by the size of the smaller repertoire. Three approaches were used to assess repertoire richness: RTK rarefaction, the Chao1 estimator, and Recon v2.1 estimates of unobserved clonotypes. Generation probabilities were computed with OLGA for all TCRbeta clonotypes obtained by the gDNA method from several donors. The clones in this table, taken by TCRdb from immuneACCESS, are in-frame only. Not every clone is retained; where verified, under half of the shortfall comes from an unresolved V gene, and the cause of the rest is unknown. That table is the source of V, J and clone size, and D and trimming were worked out from the DNA. Here the sample has about 2.1 million clones; more than 85% occur a single time. 1.7% of the sample goes to the ten largest clones.

The sample originates from a study of shared clonotypes between healthy human individuals (dated by TCRdb to the early 2020s). A note on the overall study: A couple of women and three men aged 18 to 49 years were included in the cohort. For each donor, CD4 naive and CD4 memory were each given three plates, CD8 naive was given two plates, and CD8 memory was given one plate. To estimate repertoire size and how much clonotype sharing occurs between individuals, the study deeply sequenced the blood TCR repertoires of five healthy adults. To increase sequencing depth and limit assay-specific biases, different laboratories used diverse techniques to prepare libraries and sequence TCR repertoires. Per donor, leukapheresis produced somewhere between about 0.9 and 9.5 billion PBMCs.

Beyond this particular receptor, the publication reports: About 5% of naive CD4, 3.5% of naive CD8, 2.3% of memory CD4, and approximately 0.39% of memory CD8 clonotypes were shared across several donors. Based on pairwise subsampling, the degree of clonotype sharing among donors was expected to be affected by sequencing depth. Larger estimated clonotype richness was generally found for naive subsets than for memory subsets. The small number of donors limited the genetic and exposure-history diversity represented. Clonotypes shared by all four sorted-subset donors showed higher generation probabilities than non-shared clonotypes. Rarefaction of sorted-subset datasets indicated incomplete sequencing despite the large sequencing depth. Sampling was restricted to blood, and TCR repertoires in tissues likely differ from the TCR repertoires found in blood.

The sequencing input was naive CD8+ T cells from PBMCs. The cell subset or site label corresponds to: CD45RA+CCR7+. The source is a man between 18 and 35 years old in good health. Some clones in this sample may be carry-over from other donors' samples. The chain links TRBV7-9 with TRBJ2-3, with the D gene uncertain. The base sequence is TGTGCCAGCAGCTCAAAACTGGGTAAAGACTATACGCAGTATTTT. Its amino acids are CASSSKLGKDYTQYF.